This is a list of T cell receptor beta chains from one sample in a study of shared clonotypes between healthy human individuals. Sequencing was performed with immunoSEQ multiplex PCR; in TCRdb, only in-frame clones are kept and a portion is missing. The data contain 400,000 to 500,000 clones, 79% of them seen just once; the ten biggest clones take up about an eighth. Material: PBMCs. These receptor sequences come from a middle-aged woman in good health. Some clones in this sample may be carry-over from other donors' samples. Each CDR3 is given with its conserved first and last residue. D genes are given only for firm matches. Expanded clones get a size class; other rows say once, few or many, or leave the size out.

clone size,V gene,D gene,J gene,CDR3 protein,CDR3 DNA
.,TRBV7-2,.,TRBJ1-5,CASSFEGTFSNQPQHF,TGTGCCAGCAGCTTCGAAGGGACTTTTAGCAATCAGCCCCAGCATTTT
many,TRBV7-3,.,TRBJ2-1,CASSPTGTPRGNEQFF,TGTGCCAGCAGCCCGACCGGGACCCCAAGAGGCAATGAGCAGTTCTTC
.,TRBV5-1,.,TRBJ2-2,CASSYTDNTGELFF,TGCGCCAGCAGCTACACAGATAACACCGGGGAGCTGTTTTTT
.,TRBV6-1,.,TRBJ1-1,CASSGSIGNEAFF,TGTGCCAGCAGTGGGTCAATCGGAAATGAAGCTTTCTTT
once,TRBV21-1,.,TRBJ2-7,CASSKSLGSGAYEQYF,TGTGCCAGCAGCAAAAGTTTGGGGAGCGGCGCCTACGAGCAGTACTTC
.,TRBV7-3,.,TRBJ2-7,CASSPTGGTASYEQYF,TGTGCCAGCAGCCCCACCGGGGGGACAGCCTCCTACGAGCAGTACTTC
.,TRBV19,.,TRBJ2-7,CASSIFRVIFYEQYF,TGTGCCAGTAGTATTTTCAGGGTGATTTTTTACGAGCAGTACTTC
.,TRBV18,TRBD1,TRBJ2-7,CASSPGTGPNYEQYF,TGTGCCAGCTCACCGGGGACAGGGCCTAACTACGAGCAGTACTTC
.,TRBV18,.,TRBJ1-5,CASSPLEGPQHF,TGTGCCAGCTCACCTCTGGAAGGGCCCCAGCATTTT
.,TRBV11-2,TRBD1,TRBJ2-7,CASSLDRVAYEQYF,TGTGCCAGCAGCTTGGACAGGGTCGCCTACGAGCAGTACTTC
.,TRBV9,TRBD2,TRBJ2-7,CASSFETSGNEQYF,TGTGCCAGCAGCTTCGAGACTAGCGGTAACGAGCAGTACTTC
.,TRBV10-3,TRBD2,TRBJ2-1,CAISGSGSSSYNEQFF,TGTGCCATCAGTGGTAGCGGGTCGAGCTCCTACAATGAGCAGTTCTTC
.,TRBV14,.,TRBJ2-1,CASSDTGGEQFF,TGTGCCAGCAGCGACACGGGGGGCGAGCAGTTCTTC
.,TRBV28,.,TRBJ2-2,CASSPRQNTGELFF,TGTGCCAGCAGTCCACGACAGAACACCGGGGAGCTGTTTTTT
few,TRBV30,.,TRBJ2-3,CAWRRGGGGDTQYF,TGTGCCTGGCGCAGGGGAGGGGGGGGAGATACGCAGTATTTT
.,TRBV18,.,TRBJ1-1,CASSPTMNTEAFF,TGTGCCAGCTCCCCCACCATGAACACTGAAGCTTTCTTT
.,TRBV11-3,.,TRBJ2-3,CASSLVTGSDTQYF,TGTGCCAGCAGCTTAGTAACCGGGTCAGATACGCAGTATTTT
.,TRBV5-6,.,TRBJ2-5,CASSWGRQGYETQYF,TGTGCCAGCAGCTGGGGGCGTCAGGGTTACGAGACCCAGTACTTC
once,TRBV7-9,TRBD1,TRBJ2-7,CASSPGGSYEQYF,TGTGCCAGCAGCCCAGGGGGTTCCTACGAGCAGTACTTC
.,TRBV28,.,TRBJ1-2,CASSFSQINTF,TGTGCCAGCAGTTTCAGCCAGATCAACACCTTC
.,TRBV27,TRBD2,TRBJ2-3,CASRTSSHTQYF,TGTGCCAGCAGGACTAGCTCCCATACGCAGTATTTT
.,TRBV10-2,.,TRBJ1-1,CASMMWGRGEAFF,TGCGCCAGCATGATGTGGGGGCGGGGTGAAGCTTTCTTT
.,TRBV5-1,.,TRBJ2-5,CASSLMSPGQQTQYF,TGCGCCAGCAGCTTGATGAGCCCAGGGCAACAGACCCAGTACTTC
.,TRBV28,.,TRBJ1-1,CASSFGGPPGGDTEAFF,TGTGCCAGCAGTTTTGGGGGGCCCCCCGGGGGGGACACTGAAGCTTTCTTT
.,TRBV10-2,TRBD2,TRBJ2-7,CASSEPTTAGGPYEQYF,TGCGCCAGCAGTGAGCCCACGACGGCGGGAGGGCCTTACGAGCAGTACTTC
.,TRBV7-2,.,TRBJ2-7,CASSLVVVGTYEQYF,TGTGCCAGCAGCTTAGTCGTAGTAGGAACCTACGAGCAGTACTTC
.,TRBV21-1,.,TRBJ1-2,CASSKVRGYYGYTF,TGTGCCAGCAGCAAAGTACGGGGGTACTATGGCTACACCTTC
.,TRBV4-3,.,TRBJ2-3,CASSQDDGLDTDTQYF,TGCGCCAGCAGCCAAGACGACGGGCTTGACACAGATACGCAGTATTTT
.,TRBV4-3,.,TRBJ2-1,CASSQDWGRDEQFF,TGCGCCAGCAGCCAAGATTGGGGTAGAGATGAGCAGTTCTTC
.,TRBV28,TRBD1,TRBJ2-7,CASSTRQGTYEQYF,TGTGCCAGCAGTACACGACAGGGTACCTACGAGCAGTACTTC
.,TRBV28,.,TRBJ1-1,CASSLTENTEAFF,TGTGCCAGCAGTCTGACAGAGAACACTGAAGCTTTCTTT